A selection of T cell receptor beta chains follows, all from one sample in a study of blood T cells in healthy people across ages. MiXCR, run by TCRdb on the 5' RACE reads, gives a single entry per CDR3 protein. The repertoire holds hundreds of thousands of distinct CDR3 sequences, with 58% as singletons. Sequencing was performed on blood. These receptors were obtained from a man aged 25 to 40 in good health. Both conserved end residues are part of each CDR3. D genes are given only for firm matches. Not every row has a clone size; where given, it reads once, few, many or a size class.

once - TRBJ2-1 TRBV19 TGTGCCAGCAACGGGGGTTCAGGATCCTACAATGAGCAGTTCTTC CASNGGSGSYNEQFF
- - TRBJ1-1 TRBV29-1 TGCAGCGCCCATGGGGGGGGAGCGGGCACTGAAGCTTTCTTT CSAHGGGAGTEAFF
many - TRBJ1-2 TRBV7-2 TGTGCCAGCAGCTTAGGAGGGTCGGATGGCTACACCTTC CASSLGGSDGYTF
- TRBD1 TRBJ1-2 TRBV18 TGTGCCAGCTCACCAGACAGGGATTCATATGGCTACACCTTC CASSPDRDSYGYTF
- TRBD2 TRBJ2-1 TRBV3-1 TGTGCCAGCAGCCAACTCAGCGGGGGTGACTACAATGAGCAGTTCTTC CASSQLSGGDYNEQFF
- - TRBJ1-1 TRBV20-1 TGCAGTGCCAGTACCCCATGGGGACCTGAAGCTTTCTTT CSASTPWGPEAFF
few - TRBJ2-3 TRBV12-3/TRBV12-4 TGTGCCAGCAGTCCCAACAGGAGGGAAGATACGCAGTATTTT CASSPNRREDTQYF
- - TRBJ1-1 TRBV5-1 TGCGCCAGCAGCTGGAACAGGGTCGATCACACTGAAGCTTTCTTT CASSWNRVDHTEAFF
few - TRBJ1-6 TRBV20-1 TGCAGTGCTAGAGTAGAGATATTAAGCTCCTATAATTCACCCCTCCACTTT CSARVEILSSYNSPLHF
- TRBD1 TRBJ1-5 TRBV28 TGTGCCAGCAGTTCGGTCCAGGGGGCGGGCAATCAGCCCCAGCATTTT CASSSVQGAGNQPQHF